Listed here are 10 T cell receptor beta chains from one sample, sequenced in a study of molecular identifiers for immune sequencing clone quantification. A single record per CDR3 protein comes from TCRdb applying MiXCR to the PCR reads. The sample records 250,000 to 400,000 distinct CDR3 sequences, about 22% being singletons. The sample consisted of naive CD8+ T cells from blood, with Jurkat cell RNA spiked in. Indicated subset: FACS-sorted CD8+CD4-CCR7+CD45RA+ naive T cells. These receptors came from a human donor in good health. Some libraries in this study had Jurkat cell RNA spiked in.

This clonotype was detected only a few times. The CDR3 loop reads CASSIQGPTNYGYTF. CDR3 DNA: TGTGCCAGCAGCATACAGGGTCCCACCAACTATGGCTACACCTTC. This chain joins TRBV13 and TRBJ1-2; D may be TRBD1 (6 bases). V was pared by 5 bases and J by 2 bases, with 15 bases between. The germline gives CDR1 PRHDT, CDR2 FYEKMQ (reference sequence). This CDR3 has 15 residues.

This chain connects TRBV4-3 to TRBJ1-5; the D gene is possibly TRBD1 (6 bases). The CDR3 is 16 residues long. Trimming cost V 0 bases and J 4 bases, with 13 bases left between them. CDR1 and CDR2 (germline): LGHNA, YSLEER. The CDR3 loop reads CASSQDSGGLNQPQHF. The DNA for the CDR3 is TGCGCCAGCAGCCAAGATTCCGGGGGGCTGAATCAGCCCCAGCATTTT.

Ten or more counts support this clonotype. The genes are TRBV6-2 or TRBV6-3 and TRBJ2-7; 7 nucleotides line up with TRBD1. This CDR3 spans 15 amino acids. Germline values: CDR1 MNHEY, CDR2 SVGEGT. The junction had 7 bases not matched to a gene; V was cut back by 2 bases and J by 3 bases. The chain's CDR3 is CASSYPTGLDYEQYF. The CDR3 region has the DNA TGTGCCAGCAGTTACCCGACAGGGCTAGACTACGAGCAGTACTTC.

This clonotype was detected ten times or more. For the CDR3, the DNA is TGTGCCAGCAGCCCGGCACCGGGGCATATAACCGGGGAGCTGTTTTTT. Residues: CASSPAPGHITGELFF. This chain links TRBV3-1 with TRBJ2-2, with D perhaps matching TRBD1 or TRBD2 (5 bases each). The CDR3 length is 16 residues. Germline CDR1 is LGHDT and CDR2 is YNNKEL (reference sequence). Trimming removed 4 bases at V and 5 bases at J, with 17 bases between.

This clonotype was counted ten times or more. V is TRBV27 and J is TRBJ1-1; 9 bases align to TRBD1. Trimming took 4 bases from V and 3 from J; bases not matched to a gene: 6. The germline V gene encodes CDR1 MNHEY and CDR2 SMNVEV (reference sequence). This CDR3 is built from 15 residues. The CDR3 sequence is CASSWGQGSHTEAFF. CDR3 nucleotides: TGTGCCAGCAGTTGGGGACAGGGTTCTCACACTGAAGCTTTCTTT.

This clonotype was seen many times. The chain recombines TRBV20-1 with TRBJ2-7; TRBD2 matches at 8 bases. The CDR3 has 15 amino acids. Germline V CDR1 and CDR2: DFQATT, SNEGSKA (reference sequence). The V gene end was trimmed by 0 bases and the J gene end by 3 bases; junction bases not matched to a gene: 7. The CDR3 protein is CSARDLREEIYEQYF. The CDR3 DNA follows: TGCAGTGCTAGAGATTTGCGGGAGGAAATCTACGAGCAGTACTTC.

This clonotype was recorded many times. The V and J genes are TRBV7-2 and TRBJ2-3; D is unresolved. Germline-derived CDR1 and CDR2 are SGHTA and FQGNSA. V lost 5 bases, J lost 8 bases, and 14 bases lay in between. The CDR3 covers 13 residues. CDR3 amino acids: CASSTLLEFTQYF. The DNA of the CDR3 is TGTGCCAGCAGCACGTTACTGGAATTTACGCAGTATTTT.

This chain links TRBV19 with TRBJ2-3; 10 nucleotides match TRBD2. Germline trimming cut 5 bases from V and 1 base from J; bases unmatched to any gene: 6. CDR1 and CDR2 (germline): LNHDA, SQIVND (reference sequence). This CDR3 region has 16 residues. CDR3 loop: CASSPLAGGGTDTQYF. In nucleotides, the CDR3 is TGTGCCAGTAGTCCCTTAGCGGGGGGAGGCACAGATACGCAGTATTTT.

This clonotype was recorded at least ten times. V gene TRBV3-1 combines with J gene TRBJ2-7; 8 bases are a match to TRBD2. With V trimmed by 0 bases and J by 6 bases, 4 bases remained unmatched. The CDR3 covers 14 residues. Germline CDR1 reads LGHDT; CDR2 reads YNNKEL (reference sequence). The CDR3 loop is CASSQDGSGAEQYF. CDR3 bases: TGTGCCAGCAGCCAAGACGGTAGCGGGGCCGAGCAGTACTTC.

Comment on this clonotype: Lacking the conserved final phenylalanine or tryptophan, this CDR3 likely reflects a read error. This chain joins TRBV25-1 and TRBJ2-1; D is possibly TRBD1 or TRBD2 (5 bases each). Trimming pared 3 bases from V and 7 bases from J, leaving 22 bases between. The CDR3 length is 17 residues. The germline V gene encodes CDR1 MGHDK and CDR2 SYGVNS. The CDR3 protein is CASSDLTGTPSRNEQFS. CDR3 coding DNA: TGTGCCAGCAGTGATCTTACCGGGACGCCAAGCAGGAATGAGCAGTTCTCC.